The 30 T cell receptor beta chains listed next were all sequenced from one sample in a study of blood T cell repertoires in COVID-19. TCRdb's copy holds only in-frame clones and misses some; the assay was immunoSEQ multiplex PCR. The sample has approximately 84,000 clones, almost 80% seen once. Sequencing input: peripheral blood. These receptor sequences come from a human donor in a cohort sampled during active COVID-19.

The rearrangement uses TRBV11-2 and TRBJ1-5, with 7 bases fitting TRBD1. The trim removed 6 bases at V and 10 bases at J, leaving 12 bases unmatched. Germline CDR1 is SGHAT and CDR2 is FQNNGV. The CDR3 loop spans 14 amino acids. The CDR3 reads CASSLGGTEFPQHF. In DNA form, the CDR3 reads TGTGCCAGCAGTCTAGGGGGCACGGAGTTTCCCCAGCATTTT.

This chain uses TRBV20-1 with TRBJ1-4, with unresolved D. Germline CDR1 reads DFQATT; CDR2 reads SNEGSKA (reference sequence). The CDR3 has 18 amino acids. V lost 3 bases and J lost 0, with 20 bases in between. The CDR3 loop is CSASGAGSLSATNEKLFF. The CDR3 DNA reads TGCAGTGCTAGTGGTGCAGGTTCCTTATCTGCAACTAATGAAAAACTGTTTTTT.

The chain employs TRBV19 and TRBJ2-2; D is perhaps TRBD1 (6 bases). V lost 0 bases, J lost 4 bases, and 18 bases lay in between. CDR3 length equals 18 residues. In germline, CDR1 is LNHDA, CDR2 SQIVND (reference sequence). As DNA, the CDR3 is TGTGCCAGTAGTATAGATCAGGTAGTAGGGGGAAGCACCGGGGAGCTGTTTTTT. Translating gives CASSIDQVVGGSTGELFF.

This clone turned up a few times. This sequence joins TRBV19 and TRBJ1-1; 8 nucleotides match TRBD1. After removal of 6 bases from V and 2 bases from J, the junction contained 8 bases not matched to a gene. Per germline, CDR1 LNHDA and CDR2 SQIVND (reference sequence). CDR3 length: 15 amino acids. CDR3 nucleotide sequence: TGTGCCAGTAGGCGGCAGGGGGCCACTAACACTGAAGCTTTCTTT. Translation gives CASRRQGATNTEAFF.

This chain uses TRBV28 with TRBJ1-2; tentatively, D is TRBD1 (5 bases). Germline V gene sequence: CDR1 MDHEN, CDR2 SYDVKM. Trimming shortened V by 5 bases and J by 5 bases, and 15 bases separated the two germline ends. The CDR3 spans 14 residues. The CDR3 protein is CASSIAGDYYGYTF. CDR3 nucleotide sequence: TGTGCCAGCAGTATCGCCGGGGACTATTATGGCTACACCTTC.

The chain recombines TRBV6-5 with TRBJ2-7; TRBD1 is a possible D gene (5 bases). Germline loops: CDR1 MNHEY, CDR2 SVGAGI. V was pared by 7 bases and J by 5 bases, with 21 bases between. The CDR3 is made up of 15 amino acids. CDR3 loop: CASTSNRQGRNEQYF. The CDR3 region has the DNA TGTGCCAGCACCTCCAACAGGCAGGGTAGAAACGAGCAGTACTTC.

CDR3 loop: CASSPRGLAGNYEQYF. The DNA for the CDR3 is TGTGCCAGCAGCCCACGGGGACTAGCGGGGAACTACGAGCAGTACTTC. The chain links TRBV5-6 to TRBJ2-7, with TRBD2 identical over 13 bases. The V and J ends lost 4 bases and 3 bases, in that order; junction bases with no gene match: 7. CDR1 and CDR2 (germline): SGHDT, YYEEEE. CDR3 length: 16 amino acids.

The chain has TRBV5-1 and TRBJ1-5; 9 bases agree with TRBD1. The CDR3 covers 15 residues. With V trimmed by 10 bases and J by 5 bases, 13 bases remained unmatched. Germline V gene sequence: CDR1 SGHRS, CDR2 YFSETQ. As DNA, the CDR3 is TGCGCCTCCAGCCCTGGGACAGGGTTATATCAGCCCCAGCATTTT. Translated, it gives CASSPGTGLYQPQHF.

The chain joins TRBV5-4 to TRBJ2-7; D ambiguous. The CDR3 totals 14 residues. Germline V CDR1 and CDR2: SGHNT, YYREEE (reference sequence). Trimming took off 2 bases at V and 0 bases at J, with 9 bases between the two ends. The CDR3 sequence: CASSFGGPSYEQYF. CDR3 coding DNA: TGTGCCAGCAGCTTCGGCGGCCCCTCCTACGAGCAGTACTTC.

CDR3 loop: CASSSGQGASTEAFF. The DNA for the CDR3 is TGCGCCAGCAGCTCTGGACAGGGGGCCAGTACTGAAGCTTTCTTT. V and J are TRBV5-1 and TRBJ1-1; 11 bases align to TRBD1. The CDR3 has 15 amino acids. Per germline, CDR1 SGHRS and CDR2 YFSETQ. V lost 3 bases to trimming and J lost 5 bases; unmatched junction nucleotides: 6.

The chain uses TRBV5-1 and TRBJ2-2; a possible D gene is TRBD1 (6 bases). Germline CDR1 is SGHRS and CDR2 is YFSETQ. The CDR3 consists of 16 residues. Trimming took 0 bases from V and 5 from J, leaving 14 bases between them. The CDR3 region is CASSLVTGIGTGELFF. In DNA, the CDR3 is TGCGCCAGCAGCTTGGTCACAGGGATTGGAACCGGGGAGCTGTTTTTT.

The V gene is TRBV28, the J gene TRBJ1-1; 8 positions match TRBD1. The V gene's germline CDR1 is MDHEN and CDR2 SYDVKM. The CDR3 spans 15 residues. V was clipped by 8 bases and J by 4 bases; unmatched bases: 12. In nucleotides, the CDR3 is TGTGCCAGCGGCGTCAAACAGGGGGGAGTCACTGAAGCTTTCTTT. This encodes CASGVKQGGVTEAFF. The entire variable domain, with the rest obtained from reference TRBV28 and TRBJ1-1, is as follows: DVKVTQSSRYLVKRTGEKVFLECVQDMDHENMFWYRQDPGLGLRLIYFSYDVKMKEKGDIPEGYSVSREKKERFSLILESASTNQTSMYLCASGVKQGGVTEAFFGQGTRLTVV.

The chain has TRBV5-1 and TRBJ1-6, with D uncertain. The CDR3 has 13 amino acids. The germline V and J ends were trimmed by 7 bases and 6 bases, with 11 bases remaining between them. Germline V CDR1 and CDR2: SGHRS, YFSETQ. The CDR3 loop is CASRREFNSPLHF. Here the CDR3 DNA reads TGCGCCAGCCGGAGAGAATTTAATTCACCCCTCCACTTT.

The V and J genes are TRBV24-1 and TRBJ1-2; 7 positions agree with TRBD1. V shed 2 bases, J shed 3 bases, and the junction held 11 bases outside the gene matches. The germline V gene has CDR1 KGHDR and CDR2 SFDVKD. The CDR3 is 17 amino acids. This CDR3 reads CATSDSSTGAGYYGYTF. For the CDR3, the DNA is TGTGCCACCAGTGATTCGTCCACAGGGGCCGGTTACTATGGCTACACCTTC.

This clone is deemed medium-sized. This chain links TRBV19 with TRBJ1-2; 7 bases are shared with TRBD1. This CDR3 is built from 13 residues. V was clipped by 3 bases and J by 4 bases; unmatched bases: 2. Looked up from germline, CDR1 is LNHDA and CDR2 is SQIVND (reference sequence). The CDR3 DNA sequence: TGTGCCAGTAGTATGAGACAGGGCTATGGCTACACCTTC. As protein: CASSMRQGYGYTF. The full variable domain, in which reference TRBV19 and TRBJ1-2 provide the parts outside the CDR3, is DGGITQSPKYLFRKEGQNVTLSCEQNLNHDAMYWYRQDPGQGLRLIYYSQIVNDFQKGDIAEGYSVSREKKESFPLTVTSAQKNPTAFYLCASSMRQGYGYTFGSGTRLTVV.

This chain connects TRBV10-2 to TRBJ1-2; D not certain. Germline V gives CDR1 WSHSY, CDR2 SAAADI. This CDR3 is 13 amino acids long. Trimming took off 4 bases at V and 3 bases at J, with 9 bases between the two ends. The CDR3 DNA is TGCGCCAGCAGTGTAGAACGGGACTATGGCTACACCTTC. This translates into CASSVERDYGYTF.

This clone was seen a single time. This chain connects TRBV7-6 to TRBJ2-2, with 10 nucleotides matching TRBD1. Germline CDR1 and CDR2: SGHVS and FNYEAQ. This CDR3 spans 17 amino acids. V was clipped by 5 bases and J by 5 bases; unmatched bases: 11. In DNA form, the CDR3 reads TGTGCCAGCAGCCTCCGCGGACAGGGGGGTCAGACCGGGGAGCTGTTTTTT. This sequence encodes CASSLRGQGGQTGELFF.

This clone has just one count. J is TRBJ2-3 and V is TRBV23-1, with 12 positions matching TRBD2. TRBV23-1 is sorted into the ORF group, with uncertain function. Trimming at V came to 5 bases and at J to 6 bases, leaving 6 bases not matched to a gene. The CDR3 extends over 15 amino acids. The DNA of the CDR3 is TGCGCCAGCAGTTCACTAGCGGGAGGTACTGATACGCAGTATTTT. This translates into CASSSLAGGTDTQYF.

This clone was seen just once. V is TRBV6-5 and J is TRBJ1-1, with D uncertain. Germline values: CDR1 MNHEY, CDR2 SVGAGI. The germline V and J ends were trimmed by 4 bases and 8 bases, with 17 bases remaining between them. This CDR3 region has 14 residues. CDR3: CASSSPNPPQEAFF. The CDR3 DNA follows: TGTGCCAGCAGTTCCCCCAATCCTCCACAGGAAGCTTTCTTT.

The gene calls are TRBV5-1 and TRBJ2-5, with TRBD1 as a possible D gene (5 bases). Germline values: CDR1 SGHRS, CDR2 YFSETQ. Trimming cost V 3 bases and J 5 bases, with 11 bases left between them. The length of the CDR3 is 13 residues. The CDR3 DNA follows: TGCGCCAGCAGCTCGAGACAGCCGGAGACCCAGTACTTC. Protein product: CASSSRQPETQYF.

This sequence joins TRBV21-1 and TRBJ2-5; the table's D call, TRBD2, has no DNA check behind it. TRBV21-1 is tagged as a pseudogene. The CDR3 sequence is 14 residues long. The CDR3 nucleotides read TGTGCCAGCAGCAAAGGTTGGAGGGGAGAGACCCAGTACTTC. It encodes CASSKGWRGETQYF.

CDR3 nucleotide sequence: TGCGCCAGCAGCTGGCAGGGACAGCAAGAGACCCAGTACTTC. It codes for CASSWQGQQETQYF. The rearrangement uses TRBV5-1 and TRBJ2-5; the match to TRBD1 covers 7 bases. CDR3 size: 14 residues. Germline trimming cut 3 bases from V and 2 bases from J; bases unmatched to any gene: 4. Germline CDR1 and CDR2: SGHRS and YFSETQ. The variable domain in full, with the rest retrieved from reference TRBV5-1 and TRBJ2-5, is KAGVTQTPRYLIKTRGQQVTLSCSPISGHRSVSWYQQTPGQGLQFLFEYFSETQRNKGNFPGRFSGRQFSNSRSEMNVSTLELGDSALYLCASSWQGQQETQYFGPGTRLLVL.

This clone was detected a few times. The chain uses TRBV18 and TRBJ2-7; 9 bases agree with TRBD2. V lost 6 bases to trimming and J lost 3 bases; unmatched junction nucleotides: 6. The germline CDR1 and CDR2 sequences are KGHSH and LQKENI. The CDR3 is made up of 14 amino acids. CDR3: CASSQVAGDYEQYF. The CDR3 coding sequence is TGTGCCAGCTCGCAGGTAGCGGGAGACTACGAGCAGTACTTC.

This CDR3 is CASSYGGRLGETQYF. The CDR3 bases are TGTGCCAGCAGTTACGGCGGGAGGTTGGGCGAGACCCAGTACTTC. J is TRBJ2-5 and V is TRBV6-5; 8 bases align to TRBD2. CDR1 is MNHEY and CDR2 is SVGAGI in the germline V gene. Unmatched junction bases numbered 7, after V lost 2 bases and J lost 5 bases. This CDR3 has 15 residues.

The V gene is TRBV14, the J gene TRBJ1-6; TRBD1 is a possible D gene (6 bases). Per germline, CDR1 SGHDN and CDR2 FVKESK. This CDR3 contains 14 residues. Trimming left V 6 bases short and J 7 bases short, with 13 bases between. CDR3 in amino acids: CASRPGTNNSPLHF. CDR3 nucleotide sequence: TGTGCCAGCAGACCTGGGACAAACAATTCACCCCTCCACTTT. Filled out from reference TRBV14 and TRBJ1-6, the complete variable domain reads EAGVTQFPSHSVIEKGQTVTLRCDPISGHDNLYWYRRVMGKEIKFLLHFVKESKQDESGMPNNRFLAERTGGTYSTLKVQPAELEDSGVYFCASRPGTNNSPLHFGNGTRLTVT.

The chain has TRBV15 and TRBJ2-5; 12 bases are shared with TRBD1. Germline CDR1 LNHNV, CDR2 YYDKDF (reference sequence). V gave up 5 bases and J gave up 5 bases; unmatched junction bases: 6. This CDR3 has 15 residues. Here the CDR3 reads CATSPPGQGAETQYF. The DNA for the CDR3 is TGTGCCACCAGCCCGCCGGGACAGGGGGCTGAGACCCAGTACTTC.

This chain connects TRBV19 to TRBJ1-5; D perhaps matches TRBD1 (5 bases). With 5 bases removed from V and 3 bases from J, the gap between germline ends came to 11 bases. The CDR3 totals 14 residues. Germline CDR1 reads LNHDA; CDR2 reads SQIVND (reference sequence). In nucleotides, the CDR3 is TGTGCCAGTAGTCCTACAGGCTCCAATCAGCCCCAGCATTTT. Translation: CASSPTGSNQPQHF.

The V and J genes are TRBV7-9 and TRBJ2-7; 8 bases agree with TRBD1. This CDR3 is 13 amino acids long. Per germline, CDR1 SEHNR and CDR2 FQNEAQ (reference sequence). The V segment lost 1 base and the J segment 6 bases; nucleotides outside the gene matches: 2. The CDR3 sequence: CASSLDTGGEQYF. The DNA of the CDR3 is TGTGCCAGCAGCTTAGATACAGGGGGCGAGCAGTACTTC.

The chain joins TRBV6-1 to TRBJ2-6; TRBD2 agrees at 9 bases. Unmatched junction bases numbered 13, after V lost 3 bases and J lost 10 bases. The CDR3 length is 17 residues. Germline V gene data show CDR1 as MNHNS and CDR2 as SASEGT. The CDR3 DNA reads as TGTGCCAGCAGTGACCCCGGCCTAGCGGGACCTTCAAACGTCCTGACTTTC. This translates into CASSDPGLAGPSNVLTF.

This clone has just one count. V gene TRBV19 combines with J gene TRBJ2-5, with D tentatively TRBD2 (6 bases). The germline V gene encodes CDR1 LNHDA and CDR2 SQIVND (reference sequence). V lost 3 bases to trimming and J lost 3 bases, with 8 bases between them. CDR3 length: 13 amino acids. CDR3 amino acids: CASSIGGEETQYF. The CDR3 nucleotides read TGTGCCAGTAGTATTGGAGGGGAAGAGACCCAGTACTTC.